This T cell receptor (beta chain) derives from a study of blood T cell repertoires in COVID-19. Generated by immunoSEQ multiplex PCR, the TCRdb table keeps only in-frame clones and is missing some. The sample includes 110,000 to 150,000 clones, around 79% of them seen just once. The specimen sequenced was peripheral blood. The receptor comes from a man aged 50 to 59 with active or convalescent COVID-19.

DNA for the CDR3: TGTGCCAGCTCCGTGGAGAACAATCAGCCCCAGCATTTT. Translating gives CASSVENNQPQHF. This chain links TRBV18 with TRBJ1-5, with no clear D. V was trimmed by 6 bases and J by 3 bases, leaving 9 bases between them. CDR1 and CDR2 (germline): KGHSH, LQKENI. The CDR3 consists of 13 residues.